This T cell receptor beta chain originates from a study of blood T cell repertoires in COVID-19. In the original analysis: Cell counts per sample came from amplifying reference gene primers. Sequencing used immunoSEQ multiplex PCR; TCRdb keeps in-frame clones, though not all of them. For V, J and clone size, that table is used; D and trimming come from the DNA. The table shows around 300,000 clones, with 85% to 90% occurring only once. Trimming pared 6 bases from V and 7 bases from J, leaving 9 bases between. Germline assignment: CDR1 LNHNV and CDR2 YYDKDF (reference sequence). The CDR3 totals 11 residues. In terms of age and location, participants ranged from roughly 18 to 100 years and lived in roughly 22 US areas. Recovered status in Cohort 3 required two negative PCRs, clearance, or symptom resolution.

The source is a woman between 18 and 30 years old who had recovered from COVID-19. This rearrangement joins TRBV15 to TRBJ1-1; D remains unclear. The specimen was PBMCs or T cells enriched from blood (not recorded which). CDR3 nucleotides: TGTGCCACCAGTGTGGCTGATGAAGCTTTCTTT. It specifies CATSVADEAFF.